The clone carrying this TCR beta chain appeared once. The antigen is not known. This could be a read error, since a much larger clone is one nucleotide away. The time point denotes: persistent/refractory GD, antithyroid drugs over 5 years with positive TRAb. The TCR library was made from RNA extracted from PBMCs. This entry belongs to a study of regulatory T cells in long-lasting Graves disease. General study results and limits: Study was limited to peripheral blood, excluding thyroid tissue.

Sequencing libraries for TCR beta were prepared with iRepertoire HTBI primers and Arm-PCR of CDR3 regions. TCRdb used MiXCR to reprocess the multiplex PCR reads, holding one entry per CDR3 protein. This table has around 430,000 distinct CDR3 sequences, around a fifth appearing once. The CDR3 is made up of 13 amino acids. Germline V lookup: CDR1 SNHLY, CDR2 FYNNEI. The sequence derives from a female donor with Graves disease. J is TRBJ1-1 and V is TRBV2; TRBD1 might be the D (5 bases). This material consisted of peripheral blood mononuclear cells (PBMCs), taken when the disease was refractory, from a patient treated with antithyroid drugs. The CDR3 is CASSSGYRPETFF. The CDR3 bases are TGTGCCAGCAGTTCAGGGTACAGGCCTGAAACTTTCTTT.